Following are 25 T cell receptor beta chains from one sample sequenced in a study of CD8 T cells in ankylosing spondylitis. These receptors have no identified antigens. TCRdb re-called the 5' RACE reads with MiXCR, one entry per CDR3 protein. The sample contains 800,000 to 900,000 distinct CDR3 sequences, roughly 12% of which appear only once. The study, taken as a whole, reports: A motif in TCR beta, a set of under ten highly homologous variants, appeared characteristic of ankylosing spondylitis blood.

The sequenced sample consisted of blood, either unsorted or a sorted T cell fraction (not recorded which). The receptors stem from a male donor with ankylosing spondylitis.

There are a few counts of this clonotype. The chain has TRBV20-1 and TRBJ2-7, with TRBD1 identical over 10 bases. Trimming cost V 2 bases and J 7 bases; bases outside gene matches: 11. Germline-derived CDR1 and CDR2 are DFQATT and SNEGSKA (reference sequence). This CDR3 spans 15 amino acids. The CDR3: CSARSVRQGAEEQYF. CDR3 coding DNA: TGCAGTGCTAGATCAGTTCGACAGGGGGCAGAAGAGCAGTACTTC.

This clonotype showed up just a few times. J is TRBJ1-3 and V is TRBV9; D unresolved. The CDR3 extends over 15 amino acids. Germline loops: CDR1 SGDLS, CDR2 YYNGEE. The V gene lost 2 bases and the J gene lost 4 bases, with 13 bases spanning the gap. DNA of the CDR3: TGTGCCAGCAGCGTTAATGCAGGAGAAGGAAACACCATATATTTT. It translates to CASSVNAGEGNTIYF.

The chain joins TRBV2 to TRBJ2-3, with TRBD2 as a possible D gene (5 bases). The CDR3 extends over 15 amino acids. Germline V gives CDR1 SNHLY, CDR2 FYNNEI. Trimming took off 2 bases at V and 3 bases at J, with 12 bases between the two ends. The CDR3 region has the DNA TGTGCCAGCAGTGAAAGGGAGTTAAGGACAGATACGCAGTATTTT. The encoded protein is CASSERELRTDTQYF.

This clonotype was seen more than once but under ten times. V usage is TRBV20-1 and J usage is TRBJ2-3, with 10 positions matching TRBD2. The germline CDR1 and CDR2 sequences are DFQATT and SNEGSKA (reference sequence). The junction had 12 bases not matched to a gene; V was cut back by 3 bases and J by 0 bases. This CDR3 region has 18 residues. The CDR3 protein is CSASGRAGGPWSTDTQYF. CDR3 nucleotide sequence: TGCAGTGCTAGTGGTCGAGCGGGAGGGCCATGGAGCACAGATACGCAGTATTTT.

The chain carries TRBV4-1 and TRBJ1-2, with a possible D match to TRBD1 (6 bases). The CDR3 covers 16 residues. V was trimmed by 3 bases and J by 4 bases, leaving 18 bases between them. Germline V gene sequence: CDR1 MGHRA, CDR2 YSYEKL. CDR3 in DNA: TGCGCCAGCAGCCAGGTCGAGGGGGGGGCCGTCTATGGCTACACCTTC. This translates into CASSQVEGGAVYGYTF.

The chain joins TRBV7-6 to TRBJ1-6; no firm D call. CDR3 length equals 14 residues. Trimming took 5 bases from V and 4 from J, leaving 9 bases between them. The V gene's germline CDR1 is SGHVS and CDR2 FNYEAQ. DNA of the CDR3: TGTGCCAGCAGCGTGAGAGGATATAATTCACCCCTCCACTTT. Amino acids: CASSVRGYNSPLHF.

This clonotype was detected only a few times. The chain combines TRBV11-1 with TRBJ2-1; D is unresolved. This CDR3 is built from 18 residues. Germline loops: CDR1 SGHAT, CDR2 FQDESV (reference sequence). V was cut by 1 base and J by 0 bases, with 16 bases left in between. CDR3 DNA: TGTGCCAGCAGCTTAGTCTTTTCGGTAGAGGTCTCCTACAATGAGCAGTTCTTC. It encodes CASSLVFSVEVSYNEQFF.

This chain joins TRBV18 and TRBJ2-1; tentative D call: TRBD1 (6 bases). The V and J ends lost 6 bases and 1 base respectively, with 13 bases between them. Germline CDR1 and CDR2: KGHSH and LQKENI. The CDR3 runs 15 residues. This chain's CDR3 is CASSTGRESYNEQFF. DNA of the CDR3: TGTGCCAGCTCGACAGGTAGGGAGTCCTACAATGAGCAGTTCTTC.

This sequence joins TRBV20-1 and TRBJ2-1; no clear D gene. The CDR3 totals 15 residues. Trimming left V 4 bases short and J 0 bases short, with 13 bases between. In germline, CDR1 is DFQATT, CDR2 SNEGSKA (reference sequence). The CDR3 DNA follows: TGCAGTGCTATGGAACAGAGAAGCTCCTACAATGAGCAGTTCTTC. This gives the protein CSAMEQRSSYNEQFF.

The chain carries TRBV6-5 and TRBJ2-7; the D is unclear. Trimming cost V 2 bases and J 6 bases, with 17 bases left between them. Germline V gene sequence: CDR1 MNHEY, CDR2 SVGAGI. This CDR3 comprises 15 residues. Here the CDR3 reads CASSYLGNSGVEQYF. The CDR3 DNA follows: TGTGCCAGCAGTTACCTGGGCAATTCAGGAGTCGAGCAGTACTTC.

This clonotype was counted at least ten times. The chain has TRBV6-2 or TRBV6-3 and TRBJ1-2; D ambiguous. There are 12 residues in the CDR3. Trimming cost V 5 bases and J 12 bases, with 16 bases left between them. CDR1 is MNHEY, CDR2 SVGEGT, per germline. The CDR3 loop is CASSRRAGQHTF. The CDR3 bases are TGTGCCAGCAGTAGGAGAGCTGGCCAGCACACCTTC.

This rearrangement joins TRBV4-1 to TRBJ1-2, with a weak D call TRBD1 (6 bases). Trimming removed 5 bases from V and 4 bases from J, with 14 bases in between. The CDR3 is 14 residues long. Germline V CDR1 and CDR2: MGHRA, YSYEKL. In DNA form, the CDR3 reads TGCGCCAGCAGCGGCCGGGACACGGTCTATGGCTACACCTTC. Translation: CASSGRDTVYGYTF.

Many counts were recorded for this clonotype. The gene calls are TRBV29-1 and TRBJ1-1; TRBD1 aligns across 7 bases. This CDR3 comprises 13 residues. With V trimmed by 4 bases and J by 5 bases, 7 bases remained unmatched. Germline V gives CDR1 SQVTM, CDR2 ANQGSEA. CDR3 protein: CSVGRGLETEAFF. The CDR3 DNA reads TGCAGCGTTGGAAGGGGGCTGGAGACTGAAGCTTTCTTT.

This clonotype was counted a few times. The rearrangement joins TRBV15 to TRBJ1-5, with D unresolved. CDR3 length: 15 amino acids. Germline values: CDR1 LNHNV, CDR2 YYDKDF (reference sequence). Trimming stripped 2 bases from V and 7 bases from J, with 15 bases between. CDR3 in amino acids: CATSRRGRAWQPQHF. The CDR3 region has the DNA TGTGCCACCAGCAGACGGGGTAGGGCCTGGCAGCCCCAGCATTTT.

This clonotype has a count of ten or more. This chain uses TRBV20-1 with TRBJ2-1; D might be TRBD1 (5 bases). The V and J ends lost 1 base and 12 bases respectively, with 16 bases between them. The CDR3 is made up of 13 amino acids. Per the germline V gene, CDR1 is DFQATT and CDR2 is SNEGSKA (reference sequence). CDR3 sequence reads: CSARVPYKDTQFF. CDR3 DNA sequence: TGCAGTGCTAGAGTTCCTTACAAGGACACGCAGTTCTTC.

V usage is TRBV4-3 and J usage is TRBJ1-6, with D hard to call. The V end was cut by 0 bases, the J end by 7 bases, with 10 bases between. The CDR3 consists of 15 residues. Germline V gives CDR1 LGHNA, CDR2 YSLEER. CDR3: CASSQERPRNSPLHF. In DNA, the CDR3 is TGCGCCAGCAGCCAAGAAAGGCCGAGAAATTCACCCCTCCACTTT.

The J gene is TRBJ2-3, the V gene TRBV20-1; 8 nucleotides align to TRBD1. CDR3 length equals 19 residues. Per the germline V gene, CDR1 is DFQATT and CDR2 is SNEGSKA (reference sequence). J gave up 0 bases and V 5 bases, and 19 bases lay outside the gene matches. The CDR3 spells CSAAPQGGTKSASTDTQYF. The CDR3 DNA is TGCAGTGCTGCCCCACAGGGGGGAACTAAGAGTGCTAGCACAGATACGCAGTATTTT.

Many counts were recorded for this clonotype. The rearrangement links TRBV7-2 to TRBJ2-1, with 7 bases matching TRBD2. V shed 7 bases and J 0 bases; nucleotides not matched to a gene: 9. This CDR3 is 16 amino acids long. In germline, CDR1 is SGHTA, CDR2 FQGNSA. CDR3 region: CASTLSGAFSYNEQFF. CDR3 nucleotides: TGTGCCAGCACCCTCAGCGGGGCATTCTCCTACAATGAGCAGTTCTTC.

Here the CDR3 DNA reads TGCAGTGCTCCGACAGGGAGACCCTATGGCTACACCTTC. Its translation: CSAPTGRPYGYTF. The V and J genes are TRBV20-1 and TRBJ1-2; 7 bases match TRBD1. The CDR3 has 13 amino acids. Germline CDR1 is DFQATT and CDR2 is SNEGSKA (reference sequence). Germline trimming cut 5 bases from V and 4 bases from J; bases unmatched to any gene: 7.

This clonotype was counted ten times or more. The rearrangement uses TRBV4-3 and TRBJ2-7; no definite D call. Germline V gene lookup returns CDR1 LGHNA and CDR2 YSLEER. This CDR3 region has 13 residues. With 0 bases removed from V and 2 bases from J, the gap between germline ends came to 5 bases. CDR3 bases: TGCGCCAGCAGCCAAGATGGGCCCTACGAGCAGTACTTC. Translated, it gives CASSQDGPYEQYF.

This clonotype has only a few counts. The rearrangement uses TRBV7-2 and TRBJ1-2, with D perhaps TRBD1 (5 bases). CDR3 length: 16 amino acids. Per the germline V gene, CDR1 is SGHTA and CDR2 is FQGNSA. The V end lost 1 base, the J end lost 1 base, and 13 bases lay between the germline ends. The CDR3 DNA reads TGTGCCAGCAGCTTAGAGGGGCAGGGAGGTAACTATGGCTACACCTTC. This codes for CASSLEGQGGNYGYTF.

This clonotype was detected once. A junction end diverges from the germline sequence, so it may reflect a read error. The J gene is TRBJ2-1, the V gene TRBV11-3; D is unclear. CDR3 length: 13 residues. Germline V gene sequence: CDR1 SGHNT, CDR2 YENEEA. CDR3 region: CAGSFQVWNEQFF. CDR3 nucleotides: TGTGCCGGCAGCTTCCAGGTGTGGAATGAGCAGTTCTTC.

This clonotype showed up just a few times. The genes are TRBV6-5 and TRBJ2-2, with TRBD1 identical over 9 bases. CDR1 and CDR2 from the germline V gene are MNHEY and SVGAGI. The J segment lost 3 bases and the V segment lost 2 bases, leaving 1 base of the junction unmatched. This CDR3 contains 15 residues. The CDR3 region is CASSYGTGYTGELFF. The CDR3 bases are TGTGCCAGCAGTTACGGGACAGGGTACACCGGGGAGCTGTTTTTT.

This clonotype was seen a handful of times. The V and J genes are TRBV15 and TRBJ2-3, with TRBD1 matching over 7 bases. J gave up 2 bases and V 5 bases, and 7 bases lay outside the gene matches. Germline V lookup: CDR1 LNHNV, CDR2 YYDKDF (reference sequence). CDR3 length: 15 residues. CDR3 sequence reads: CATSPDRVLTDTQYF. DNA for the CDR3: TGTGCCACCAGCCCTGACAGGGTCCTCACAGATACGCAGTATTTT.

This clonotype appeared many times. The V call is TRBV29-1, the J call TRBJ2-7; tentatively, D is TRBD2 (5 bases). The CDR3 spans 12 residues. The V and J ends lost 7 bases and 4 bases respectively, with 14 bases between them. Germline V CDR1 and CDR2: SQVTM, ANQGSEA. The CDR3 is CSARDWEYEQYF. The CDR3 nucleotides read TGCAGCGCCCGAGATTGGGAGTACGAGCAGTACTTC.